The 7 T cell receptor beta chains presented below share a single source sample, sequenced in a study of cytomegalovirus exposure and HLA in healthy donors. Primers for the PCR totalled 60 Vbeta and 13 Jbeta. This table comes from immunoSEQ multiplex PCR, and its TCRdb copy is limited to in-frame clones, with some not included. Its listing shows about 140,000 clones. Material: PBMCs. The receptors stem from a male donor in good health and CMV-seronegative.

This chain connects TRBV20-1 to TRBJ2-1; D perhaps matches TRBD2 (6 bases). V was trimmed by 3 bases and J by 9 bases, leaving 9 bases between them. This CDR3 is 11 amino acids long. Germline V gene sequence: CDR1 DFQATT, CDR2 SNEGSKA (reference sequence). The CDR3 loop is CSARGGFEQFF. CDR3 DNA sequence: TGCAGTGCTAGGGGGGGATTTGAGCAGTTCTTC.

The chain joins TRBV28 to TRBJ1-6; no clear D gene. This CDR3 comprises 12 residues. Trimming removed 5 bases at V and 10 bases at J, with 9 bases between. Looked up from germline, CDR1 is MDHEN and CDR2 is SYDVKM. This chain's CDR3 is CASSQQVSPLHF. The CDR3 bases are TGTGCCAGCAGTCAGCAGGTCTCACCCCTCCACTTT. Drawing the rest from reference TRBV28 and TRBJ1-6, the complete variable domain is DVKVTQSSRYLVKRTGEKVFLECVQDMDHENMFWYRQDPGLGLRLIYFSYDVKMKEKGDIPEGYSVSREKKERFSLILESASTNQTSMYLCASSQQVSPLHFGNGTRLTVT.

The gene calls are TRBV5-1 and TRBJ1-2; TRBD1 matches 7 bases. V gave up 5 bases and J gave up 2 bases; unmatched junction bases: 9. The CDR3 sequence is 15 residues long. Germline assignment: CDR1 SGHRS and CDR2 YFSETQ. CDR3 residues: CASRGRQGTNYGYTF. CDR3 sequence (DNA): TGCGCCAGCAGGGGAAGACAGGGAACAAACTATGGCTACACCTTC.

The rearrangement uses TRBV14 and TRBJ2-4; D uncertain. The CDR3 is 15 amino acids. CDR1 is SGHDN, CDR2 FVKESK, per germline. The germline V and J ends were trimmed by 3 bases and 3 bases, with 12 bases remaining between them. CDR3 nucleotides: TGTGCCAGCAGCCAGGAGACCCCGGGCAAAAACATTCAGTACTTC. Amino acid sequence: CASSQETPGKNIQYF.

This sequence joins TRBV5-1 and TRBJ1-4; a possible D gene is TRBD1 (6 bases). Per the germline V gene, CDR1 is SGHRS and CDR2 is YFSETQ. CDR3 length: 16 residues. V was shortened by 0 bases and J by 0 bases, with 9 bases between the two germline ends. CDR3 loop: CASSLATGSTNEKLFF. CDR3 in DNA: TGCGCCAGCAGCTTGGCCACAGGGTCAACTAATGAAAAACTGTTTTTT. Full variable domain (rest looked up from reference TRBV5-1 and TRBJ1-4): KAGVTQTPRYLIKTRGQQVTLSCSPISGHRSVSWYQQTPGQGLQFLFEYFSETQRNKGNFPGRFSGRQFSNSRSEMNVSTLELGDSALYLCASSLATGSTNEKLFFGSGTQLSVL.

V usage is TRBV6-1 and J usage is TRBJ2-7; TRBD1 matches at 8 bases. Germline V CDR1 and CDR2: MNHNS, SASEGT. The CDR3 spans 14 residues. Trimming cost V 8 bases and J 7 bases; bases outside gene matches: 13. CDR3 coding DNA: TGTGCCAGCGGGGGAACAGGGGGACCCCGAGAGCAGTACTTC. Protein: CASGGTGGPREQYF.

This rearrangement joins TRBV28 to TRBJ1-5; maybe TRBD1 (6 bases). Trimming removed 7 bases at V and 2 bases at J, with 21 bases between. The germline gives CDR1 MDHEN, CDR2 SYDVKM. CDR3 length: 17 residues. CDR3 loop: CASIPRGGVGGNQPQHF. CDR3 nucleotide sequence: TGTGCCAGCATTCCGAGAGGGGGGGTAGGAGGCAATCAGCCCCAGCATTTT.